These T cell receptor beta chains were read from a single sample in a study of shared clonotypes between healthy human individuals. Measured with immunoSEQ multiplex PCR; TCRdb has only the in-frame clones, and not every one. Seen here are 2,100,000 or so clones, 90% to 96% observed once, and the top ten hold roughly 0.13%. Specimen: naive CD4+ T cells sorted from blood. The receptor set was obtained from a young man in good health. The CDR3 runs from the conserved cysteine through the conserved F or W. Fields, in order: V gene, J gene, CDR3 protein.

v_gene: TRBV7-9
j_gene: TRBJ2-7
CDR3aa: CASSLTTGLSYEQYF

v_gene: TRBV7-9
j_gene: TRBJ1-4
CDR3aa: CASKSKTDEKLFF

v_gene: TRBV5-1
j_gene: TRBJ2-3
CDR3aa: CASRLPGRSTDTQYF

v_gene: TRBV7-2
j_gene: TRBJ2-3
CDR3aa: CASSSAGGLFTDTQYF

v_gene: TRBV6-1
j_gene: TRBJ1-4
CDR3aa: CASSARGLVDEKLFF

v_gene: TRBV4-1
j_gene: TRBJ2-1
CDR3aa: CASSQGGLAGRQYEQFF

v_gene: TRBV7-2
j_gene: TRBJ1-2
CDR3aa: CASSPHLGSNYGYTF

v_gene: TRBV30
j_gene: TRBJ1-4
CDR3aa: CAGRTGASLAEKLFF

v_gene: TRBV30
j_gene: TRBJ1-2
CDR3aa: CAWSVGGVYGYTF

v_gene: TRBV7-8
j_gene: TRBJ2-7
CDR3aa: CASSLAQPNEQYF

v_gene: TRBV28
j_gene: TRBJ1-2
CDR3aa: CASSFWVSNYGYTF

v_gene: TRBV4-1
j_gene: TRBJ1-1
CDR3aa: CASSQPRRGRMNTEAFF

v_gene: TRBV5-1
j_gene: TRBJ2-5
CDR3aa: CASSLYTGGETQYF

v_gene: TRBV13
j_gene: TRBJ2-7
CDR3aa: CASSSPGLVGTSGLRVYEQYF

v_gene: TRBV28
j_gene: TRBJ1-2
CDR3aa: CASSLRDYGYTF

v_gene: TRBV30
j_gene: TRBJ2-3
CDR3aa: CAWNLGSVDTQYF